This entry lists 10 T cell receptor beta chains sequenced from one sample in a study of blood T cell repertoires in COVID-19. Here immunoSEQ multiplex PCR was the method, and the copy in TCRdb shows in-frame clones only, minus some. The data show around 130,000 clones, under 85% seen once. Material: peripheral blood. These receptors were taken from a woman between 55 and 75 years old with acute or convalescent COVID-19.

V gene TRBV24-1 combines with J gene TRBJ2-1; 9 nucleotides align to TRBD2. V lost 5 bases and J lost 0; bases outside the gene matches: 4. CDR3 size: 16 residues. Germline V gene sequence: CDR1 KGHDR, CDR2 SFDVKD. CDR3 sequence reads: CATSGRSGGSYNEQFF. Here the CDR3 DNA reads TGTGCCACCAGTGGTCGTAGCGGGGGCTCCTACAATGAGCAGTTCTTC.

This rearrangement joins TRBV7-3 to TRBJ1-2; D unclear. This CDR3 has 14 amino acids. The germline CDR1 and CDR2 sequences are SGHTA and FQGTGA. V was cut by 2 bases and J by 1 base, with 8 bases left in between. The CDR3 bases are TGTGCCAGCAGCTTACTCCCCAGTAACTATGGCTACACCTTC. It is translated as CASSLLPSNYGYTF. The entire variable domain, with the rest obtained from reference TRBV7-3 and TRBJ1-2, is as follows: GAGVSQTPSNKVTEKGKYVELRCDPISGHTALYWYRQSLGQGPEFLIYFQGTGAADDSGLPNDRFFAVRPEGSVSTLKIQRTERGDSAVYLCASSLLPSNYGYTFGSGTRLTVV.

The chain uses TRBV6-1 and TRBJ1-2; no clear D gene. The CDR3 is 16 residues long. Germline V gives CDR1 MNHNS, CDR2 SASEGT. The V and J ends lost 3 bases and 7 bases respectively, with 21 bases between them. CDR3 sequence reads: CASSESSLQVTSGYTF. Here the CDR3 DNA reads TGTGCCAGCAGTGAGTCGAGCCTTCAGGTAACCTCTGGCTACACCTTC.

This chain connects TRBV29-1 to TRBJ2-7; possibly TRBD2 for D (5 bases). CDR1 and CDR2 from the germline V gene are SQVTM and ANQGSEA. This CDR3 comprises 14 residues. Trimming pared 0 bases from V and 2 bases from J, leaving 11 bases between. CDR3 loop: CSVEDRRGTYEQYF. The CDR3 nucleotides read TGCAGCGTTGAAGATCGTCGGGGAACCTACGAGCAGTACTTC.

The chain couples TRBV29-1 to TRBJ2-3; 9 bases line up with TRBD1. There are 16 residues in the CDR3. Germline CDR1 and CDR2: SQVTM and ANQGSEA. After removal of 3 bases from V and 0 bases from J, the junction contained 7 bases not matched to a gene. DNA of the CDR3: TGCAGCGTTGAGGGACAGGGCCTTACAAGCACAGATACGCAGTATTTT. This encodes CSVEGQGLTSTDTQYF.

The V gene is TRBV6-5, the J gene TRBJ1-3; 7 positions agree with TRBD1. The CDR3 consists of 14 residues. The germline V gene encodes CDR1 MNHEY and CDR2 SVGAGI. V shed 8 bases, J shed 4 bases, and the junction held 8 bases outside the gene matches. Here the CDR3 DNA reads TGTGCCAGCCTTACAGGGGTGGGGGGAAACACCATATATTTT. This codes for CASLTGVGGNTIYF.

The rearrangement uses TRBV5-4 and TRBJ1-1; D is unclear. Trimming shortened V by 3 bases and J by 7 bases, and 16 bases separated the two germline ends. The CDR3 runs 14 residues. Germline CDR1 and CDR2: SGHNT and YYREEE (reference sequence). The CDR3 region has the DNA TGTGCCAGCAGCTCCCTGTCGGGGAAGGGTGAAGCTTTCTTT. This codes for CASSSLSGKGEAFF.

The J gene is TRBJ2-3, the V gene TRBV5-4; D possibly corresponds to TRBD2 (7 bases). CDR3 size: 15 residues. CDR1 and CDR2 from the germline V gene are SGHNT and YYREEE (reference sequence). V was trimmed by 5 bases and J by 1 base, leaving 14 bases between them. CDR3 sequence: CASRSGGGGTDTQYF. CDR3 nucleotide sequence: TGTGCCAGCAGGTCGGGGGGCGGGGGCACAGATACGCAGTATTTT. Together with reference TRBV5-4 and TRBJ2-3, the CDR3 gives the full variable domain: ETGVTQSPTHLIKTRGQQVTLRCSSQSGHNTVSWYQQALGQGPQFIFQYYREEENGRGNFPPRFSGLQFPNYSSELNVNALELDDSALYLCASRSGGGGTDTQYFGPGTRLTVL.

The V and J genes are TRBV12-3 or TRBV12-4 and TRBJ2-3, with D unresolved. The CDR3 runs 13 residues. Trimming left V 6 bases short and J 8 bases short, with 15 bases between. CDR3 residues: CASRSPAGSTQYF. The CDR3 bases are TGTGCCAGCAGATCCCCGGCAGGCTCTACGCAGTATTTT.

The chain uses TRBV4-1 and TRBJ1-5; D might be TRBD1 (5 bases). CDR1 MGHRA and CDR2 YSYEKL come from the germline V gene. Trimming took off 0 bases at V and 4 bases at J, with 10 bases between the two ends. The CDR3 spans 15 residues. CDR3 amino acids: CASSQDLTVNQPQHF. CDR3 DNA sequence: TGCGCCAGCAGCCAAGATTTGACAGTGAATCAGCCCCAGCATTTT.